Following are 23 T cell receptor beta chains from one sample sequenced in a study of blood T cells in healthy people across ages. It was with a sample-barcoded 5' primer and a J-beta primer mix that a second PCR of roughly 7 to 12 cycles was run. A single record per CDR3 protein comes from TCRdb applying MiXCR to the 5' RACE reads. The top ten clones hold about 20% of a sample with 700,000 to 950,000 distinct CDR3 sequences, 58% of them seen once. The sequencing input was blood. The receptors stem from a man aged 30-40 years in good health.

The V and J genes are TRBV6-5 and TRBJ2-6; no firm D call. CDR1 is MNHEY and CDR2 is SVGAGI in the germline V gene. Trimming pared 3 bases from V and 2 bases from J, leaving 8 bases between. The CDR3 consists of 15 residues. Here the CDR3 DNA reads TGTGCCAGCAGTTATGGGTTCACTGGGGCCAACGTCCTGACTTTC. Protein sequence: CASSYGFTGANVLTF.

Only a few counts were recorded for this clonotype. The genes are TRBV29-1 and TRBJ2-7; 8 bases align to TRBD2. Germline V gene lookup returns CDR1 SQVTM and CDR2 ANQGSEA. V was clipped by 6 bases and J by 3 bases; unmatched bases: 7. The CDR3 loop spans 13 amino acids. The CDR3 reads CSVLSGRDYEQYF. The CDR3 nucleotides are TGCAGCGTCCTAAGCGGGAGAGACTACGAGCAGTACTTC.

This clonotype has ten or more counts. The V call is TRBV20-1, the J call TRBJ1-1; no definite D call. This CDR3 is built from 10 residues. The V gene's germline CDR1 is DFQATT and CDR2 SNEGSKA (reference sequence). V lost 6 bases and J lost 6, with 8 bases in between. In nucleotides, the CDR3 is TGCAGTGCGTCGGCGCCTGAAGCTTTCTTT. Translated: CSASAPEAFF.

V gene TRBV7-9 combines with J gene TRBJ2-3, with a possible D match to TRBD1 (6 bases). There are 15 residues in the CDR3. CDR1 SEHNR and CDR2 FQNEAQ come from the germline V gene (reference sequence). Trimming pared 5 bases from V and 0 bases from J, leaving 12 bases between. As DNA, the CDR3 is TGTGCCAGCAGCCCCCCCAGGGGCAGCACAGATACGCAGTATTTT. Residues: CASSPPRGSTDTQYF. Full variable domain (rest looked up from reference TRBV7-9 and TRBJ2-3): DTGVSQNPRHKITKRGQNVTFRCDPISEHNRLYWYRQTLGQGPEFLTYFQNEAQLEKSRLLSDRFSAERPKGSFSTLEIQRTEQGDSAMYLCASSPPRGSTDTQYFGPGTRLTVL.

J is TRBJ2-5 and V is TRBV6-6; 7 positions match TRBD2. This CDR3 spans 13 amino acids. CDR1 is MNHNY, CDR2 SVGAGI, per germline (reference sequence). V lost 5 bases, J lost 4 bases, and 4 bases stayed unmatched. DNA for the CDR3: TGTGCCAGCAGTAAGCGGGACTTAGAGACCCAGTACTTC. This sequence encodes CASSKRDLETQYF.

The gene calls are TRBV25-1 and TRBJ1-1; no clear D gene. The V and J ends lost 1 base and 3 bases respectively, with 3 bases between them. The V gene's germline CDR1 is MGHDK and CDR2 SYGVNS. CDR3 size: 12 residues. The DNA for the CDR3 is TGTGCCAGCAGTGAATGGGACACTGAAGCTTTCTTT. It is translated as CASSEWDTEAFF.

V is TRBV15 and J is TRBJ1-2; D uncertain. Germline V gene lookup returns CDR1 LNHNV and CDR2 YYDKDF (reference sequence). Trimming removed 3 bases at V and 8 bases at J, with 10 bases between. This CDR3 has 12 amino acids. The DNA of the CDR3 is TGTGCCACCAGCAGCGGACGGATCGGCTACACCTTC. It translates to CATSSGRIGYTF.

The rearrangement joins TRBV28 to TRBJ2-5; 7 nucleotides align to TRBD2. TRBJ2-7 explains the end of the DNA better; the J call may be wrong. Germline V gene lookup returns CDR1 MDHEN and CDR2 SYDVKM. This CDR3 has 14 amino acids. Written as DNA, the CDR3 is TGTGCCAGCAGTTGGGGCGGGAGTCTCTACGAGCAGTACTTC. This translates into CASSWGGSLYEQYF.

The chain links TRBV5-1 to TRBJ1-1; no clear D. This CDR3 region has 14 residues. The germline CDR1 and CDR2 sequences are SGHRS and YFSETQ. V lost 2 bases to trimming and J lost 4 bases, with 12 bases between them. This CDR3 reads CASSFAAEGTEAFF. For the CDR3, the DNA is TGCGCCAGCAGCTTCGCGGCAGAGGGCACTGAAGCTTTCTTT.

Remarks on this clonotype: Mismatch with germline at one junction end may stem from a read error. V is TRBV7-9 and J is TRBJ2-1, with 9 bases matching TRBD2. CDR3 length equals 17 residues. Per the germline V gene, CDR1 is SEHNR and CDR2 is FQNEAQ (reference sequence). CDR3 in amino acids: CASSPRQAGGTYNGQFF. In nucleotides, the CDR3 is TGTGCCAGCAGCCCAAGGCAAGCGGGGGGAACCTACAATGGGCAGTTCTTC.

A few counts support this clonotype. The chain carries TRBV6-5 and TRBJ2-3, with D possibly matching TRBD2 (5 bases). The CDR3 runs 15 residues. Trimming took 5 bases from V and 8 from J, leaving 20 bases between them. CDR1 MNHEY and CDR2 SVGAGI come from the germline V gene. The CDR3 here is CASSPPGYATSTQYF. CDR3 DNA sequence: TGTGCCAGCAGTCCCCCGGGGTACGCTACGAGTACGCAGTATTTT.

This chain links TRBV12-3 or TRBV12-4 with TRBJ2-3; D unclear. The CDR3 has 13 residues. V lost 6 bases and J 0 bases, leaving 7 bases between the germline ends. This CDR3 is CASSKESTDTQYF. CDR3 DNA: TGTGCCAGCAGCAAGGAAAGCACAGATACGCAGTATTTT.

The chain joins TRBV2 to TRBJ1-1; D is unclear. Germline CDR1 SNHLY, CDR2 FYNNEI. The CDR3 totals 14 residues. Between the trimmed V and J ends, which lost 3 bases and 0 bases, there was a span of 8 bases. DNA of the CDR3: TGTGCCAGCAGTGATTCTATCATGAACACTGAAGCTTTCTTT. This sequence encodes CASSDSIMNTEAFF.

This clonotype was observed a handful of times. CDR3 nucleotide sequence: TGTGCCAGCAGCTTGAGTAGTAGCGGGGAACAAGAGACCCAGTACTTC. It encodes CASSLSSSGEQETQYF. The chain carries TRBV11-2 and TRBJ2-5; 8 bases fit TRBD2. The V segment lost 3 bases and the J segment 2 bases; nucleotides outside the gene matches: 8. The CDR3 length is 16 residues. Germline V CDR1 and CDR2: SGHAT, FQNNGV.

This clonotype was detected once. This rearrangement joins TRBV7-2 to TRBJ2-5, with 7 bases lining up with TRBD2. The CDR3 runs 14 residues. Germline V gives CDR1 SGHTA, CDR2 FQGNSA. The V gene end was trimmed by 5 bases and the J gene end by 9 bases; junction bases not matched to a gene: 12. The CDR3 nucleotides read TGTGCCAGCAGCCAGGACGGGGGGTTCGGTTCCCAGTACTTC. Its translation: CASSQDGGFGSQYF.

The CDR3: CSAREAGETQYF. The CDR3 DNA sequence: TGCAGTGCTAGAGAGGCGGGGGAGACCCAGTACTTC. The chain employs TRBV20-1 and TRBJ2-5, with D possibly being TRBD2 (6 bases). Germline V CDR1 and CDR2: DFQATT, SNEGSKA (reference sequence). The V gene lost 0 bases and the J gene lost 5 bases, with 7 bases spanning the gap. There are 12 residues in the CDR3.

This chain connects TRBV14 to TRBJ1-2; D is undetermined. The CDR3 loop spans 15 amino acids. V lost 6 bases and J lost 3, with 17 bases in between. In germline, CDR1 is SGHDN, CDR2 FVKESK. CDR3 sequence (DNA): TGTGCCAGCAGACCCGACGGGTCCTTCGACTATGGCTACACCTTC. As protein: CASRPDGSFDYGYTF.

This clonotype showed up just once. The chain has TRBV20-1 and TRBJ2-4; either TRBD1 or TRBD2 may fit D (5 bases each). Trimming stripped 1 base from V and 0 bases from J, with 19 bases between. The CDR3 has 18 amino acids. The germline CDR1 and CDR2 sequences are DFQATT and SNEGSKA (reference sequence). The CDR3 coding sequence is TGCAGTGCTAGAGGGCTGGGGGTTCTAAAGAAAGCCAAAAACATTCAGTACTTC. Its protein is CSARGLGVLKKAKNIQYF.

Concerning this clonotype: The junction does not match germline at one end; this may be a read error. CDR3 sequence (DNA): TGTGCCAGCAGTCAAGATCTCCACGAGCAGTACTTC. It translates to CASSQDLHEQYF. The V gene is TRBV4-2, the J gene TRBJ2-7, with unresolved D. The germline gives CDR1 LGHNA, CDR2 YNFKEQ. This CDR3 contains 12 residues.

The chain has TRBV18 and TRBJ2-4, with D unclear. This CDR3 is 15 amino acids long. The V gene lost 0 bases and the J gene lost 0 bases, with 6 bases spanning the gap. Germline assignment: CDR1 KGHSH and CDR2 LQKENI. CDR3 in amino acids: CASSPPHRAKNIQYF. As DNA, the CDR3 is TGTGCCAGCTCACCACCTCATCGAGCCAAAAACATTCAGTACTTC.

The chain has TRBV12-3 or TRBV12-4 and TRBJ2-7; TRBD2 agrees at 8 bases. The J segment lost 7 bases and the V segment lost 6 bases, leaving 11 bases of the junction unmatched. This CDR3 contains 14 residues. The CDR3 loop is CASSREGEDNEQYF. CDR3 coding DNA: TGTGCCAGCAGCCGGGAGGGGGAGGACAATGAGCAGTACTTC.

The J gene is TRBJ2-7, the V gene TRBV7-2, with TRBD2 matching 8 bases. The end of the DNA fits TRBJ2-5 better, so the J call may be wrong. This CDR3 has 15 residues. Germline V lookup: CDR1 SGHTA, CDR2 FQGNSA. The CDR3 sequence is CASSTQRGPGETQYF. The CDR3 region has the DNA TGTGCCAGCAGCACTCAGCGGGGGCCGGGAGAGACCCAGTACTTC.

The chain carries TRBV7-2 and TRBJ2-3; D is possibly TRBD2 (5 bases). The CDR3 is made up of 14 amino acids. Germline CDR1 and CDR2: SGHTA and FQGNSA. Trimming shortened V by 4 bases and J by 7 bases, and 15 bases separated the two germline ends. The CDR3 coding sequence is TGTGCCAGCAGCTCTACAATTAGCGAAAATACGCAGTATTTT. It encodes CASSSTISENTQYF.